These T cell receptor beta chains were read from a single sample in a study of T cell responses to AZD1222 COVID-19 vaccine. Generated by immunoSEQ multiplex PCR, the TCRdb table keeps only in-frame clones and is missing some. The sample carries 95,000 to 150,000 clones, approximately 89% recorded once. The specimen comprised peripheral blood, sampled on day 0 of AZD1222 vaccination. The receptors here all came from an adult in good health. Both conserved end residues are part of each CDR3. Each record gives: V gene, J gene, clone size, D gene, CDR3 protein, CDR3 DNA. A D gene is named only where the DNA matches it firmly. Size is omitted from some rows. Given values are once, few, many or a class for expanded clones.

v_gene: TRBV27; j_gene: TRBJ1-2; abundance: NA; d_gene: NA; CDR3aa: CASSTREGSYKDYGYTF; CDR3nt: TGTGCCAGCAGTACCCGGGAGGGGTCATATAAAGACTATGGCTACACCTTC
v_gene: TRBV18; j_gene: TRBJ2-5; abundance: NA; d_gene: TRBD1; CDR3aa: CASSPGTGRVETQYF; CDR3nt: TGTGCCAGCTCACCGGGGACAGGGAGGGTCGAGACCCAGTACTTC
v_gene: TRBV18; j_gene: TRBJ2-1; abundance: NA; d_gene: TRBD1; CDR3aa: CASSRTGYYNEQFF; CDR3nt: TGTGCCAGCTCACGGACAGGTTACTACAATGAGCAGTTCTTC
v_gene: TRBV6-5; j_gene: TRBJ1-5; abundance: NA; d_gene: NA; CDR3aa: CASSYSTVLGSQPQHF; CDR3nt: TGTGCCAGCAGTTACTCGACAGTCTTAGGGAGTCAGCCCCAGCATTTT
v_gene: TRBV19; j_gene: TRBJ1-2; abundance: NA; d_gene: NA; CDR3aa: CASSISDQYGYTF; CDR3nt: TGTGCCAGTAGTATCTCGGACCAGTATGGCTACACCTTC
v_gene: TRBV5-1; j_gene: TRBJ1-1; abundance: NA; d_gene: NA; CDR3aa: CASSLGGSTEAFF; CDR3nt: TGCGCCAGCAGCTTAGGGGGGAGCACTGAAGCTTTCTTT
v_gene: TRBV27; j_gene: TRBJ2-1; abundance: NA; d_gene: NA; CDR3aa: CASSLYRANNEQFF; CDR3nt: TGTGCCAGCAGTTTATATCGGGCGAACAATGAGCAGTTCTTC
v_gene: TRBV5-5; j_gene: TRBJ2-7; abundance: NA; d_gene: TRBD1; CDR3aa: CASSLLRDRAYEQYF; CDR3nt: TGTGCCAGCAGCTTACTCCGGGACAGGGCCTACGAGCAGTACTTC
v_gene: TRBV7-9; j_gene: TRBJ1-2; abundance: few; d_gene: NA; CDR3aa: CASSARDKGKIDGYTF; CDR3nt: TGTGCCAGCAGCGCCCGGGACAAGGGAAAAATTGATGGCTACACCTTC
v_gene: TRBV18; j_gene: TRBJ2-5; abundance: NA; d_gene: TRBD1; CDR3aa: CASSPGTEQETQYF; CDR3nt: TGTGCCAGCTCACCGGGGACAGAACAAGAGACCCAGTACTTC
v_gene: TRBV29-1; j_gene: TRBJ1-3; abundance: NA; d_gene: NA; CDR3aa: CSVAVRATSGNTIYF; CDR3nt: TGCAGCGTTGCGGTCAGGGCAACCTCTGGAAACACCATATATTTT
v_gene: TRBV7-9; j_gene: TRBJ1-3; abundance: NA; d_gene: NA; CDR3aa: CASSLSTSSGNTIYF; CDR3nt: TGTGCCAGCAGCTTAAGTACTAGCTCTGGAAACACCATATATTTT
v_gene: TRBV9; j_gene: TRBJ2-7; abundance: NA; d_gene: TRBD1; CDR3aa: CASSVEMGQGSLEQYF; CDR3nt: TGTGCCAGCAGCGTAGAAATGGGACAGGGATCCCTCGAGCAGTACTTC
v_gene: TRBV6-5; j_gene: TRBJ2-7; abundance: NA; d_gene: TRBD1; CDR3aa: CASSYDGTGYEQYF; CDR3nt: TGTGCCAGCAGTTACGATGGGACAGGCTACGAGCAGTACTTC
v_gene: TRBV30; j_gene: TRBJ1-1; abundance: NA; d_gene: TRBD1; CDR3aa: CAWSQQGATEAFF; CDR3nt: TGTGCCTGGAGCCAACAGGGGGCCACTGAAGCTTTCTTT
v_gene: TRBV5-6; j_gene: TRBJ1-6; abundance: NA; d_gene: NA; CDR3aa: CASSSRGFNSPLHF; CDR3nt: TGTGCCAGCAGCTCCAGGGGTTTCAATTCACCCCTCCACTTT
v_gene: TRBV15; j_gene: TRBJ2-6; abundance: once; d_gene: NA; CDR3aa: CATSFRGSGANVLTF; CDR3nt: TGTGCCACCAGCTTCCGGGGCTCTGGGGCCAACGTCCTGACTTTC
v_gene: TRBV7-9; j_gene: TRBJ2-3; abundance: NA; d_gene: NA; CDR3aa: CASSLRGSGDTQYF; CDR3nt: TGTGCCAGCAGCTTAAGGGGTTCGGGAGATACGCAGTATTTT
v_gene: TRBV19; j_gene: TRBJ2-1; abundance: NA; d_gene: NA; CDR3aa: CASRGVGLPKGLDNEQFF; CDR3nt: TGTGCCAGTAGAGGGGTGGGACTCCCAAAGGGGCTTGACAATGAGCAGTTCTTC
v_gene: TRBV9; j_gene: TRBJ2-2; abundance: NA; d_gene: TRBD2; CDR3aa: CASSSAGGLTGELFF; CDR3nt: TGTGCCAGCAGTTCAGCGGGGGGGTTGACCGGGGAGCTGTTTTTT
v_gene: TRBV15; j_gene: TRBJ1-2; abundance: NA; d_gene: NA; CDR3aa: CATSTFPTLADSSNYGYTF; CDR3nt: TGTGCCACCAGCACCTTCCCGACCCTAGCGGACAGTTCTAACTATGGCTACACCTTC
v_gene: TRBV18; j_gene: TRBJ2-5; abundance: NA; d_gene: NA; CDR3aa: CASSVNRGGETQYF; CDR3nt: TGTGCCAGCTCGGTTAACAGGGGAGGCGAGACCCAGTACTTC
v_gene: TRBV2; j_gene: TRBJ2-5; abundance: NA; d_gene: NA; CDR3aa: CASFVETYQETQYF; CDR3nt: TGTGCCAGCTTCGTAGAGACATACCAAGAGACCCAGTACTTC
v_gene: TRBV27; j_gene: TRBJ2-7; abundance: NA; d_gene: NA; CDR3aa: CASTPHEQYF; CDR3nt: TGTGCCAGTACGCCCCACGAGCAGTACTTC
v_gene: TRBV3-1/TRBV3-2; j_gene: TRBJ2-3; abundance: NA; d_gene: NA; CDR3aa: CASSYWGADTDTQYF; CDR3nt: TGTGCCAGCAGTTACTGGGGGGCTGATACAGATACGCAGTATTTT
v_gene: TRBV6-5; j_gene: TRBJ2-2; abundance: NA; d_gene: NA; CDR3aa: CASSYASPGTGELFF; CDR3nt: TGTGCCAGCAGTTATGCCAGCCCGGGTACCGGGGAGCTGTTTTTT
v_gene: TRBV2; j_gene: TRBJ1-5; abundance: NA; d_gene: NA; CDR3aa: CASSEATSNQPQHF; CDR3nt: TGTGCCAGCAGTGAAGCTACCAGCAATCAGCCCCAGCATTTT
v_gene: TRBV6-5; j_gene: TRBJ2-2; abundance: NA; d_gene: NA; CDR3aa: CASSYGRRSNTGELFF; CDR3nt: TGTGCCAGCAGTTACGGCCGGAGGTCGAACACCGGGGAGCTGTTTTTT
v_gene: TRBV5-1; j_gene: TRBJ2-7; abundance: NA; d_gene: TRBD1; CDR3aa: CASSLGGTGAYEQYF; CDR3nt: TGCGCCAGCAGCTTGGGTGGGACAGGTGCCTACGAGCAGTACTTC
v_gene: TRBV5-4; j_gene: TRBJ1-2; abundance: once; d_gene: NA; CDR3aa: CASSSPDEGWDYGYTF; CDR3nt: TGTGCCAGCAGCTCCCCGGACGAGGGTTGGGACTATGGCTACACCTTC
v_gene: TRBV3-1/TRBV3-2; j_gene: TRBJ2-1; abundance: NA; d_gene: TRBD2; CDR3aa: CASSQDGDYLGEQFF; CDR3nt: TGTGCCAGCAGCCAAGATGGGGACTACCTAGGTGAGCAGTTCTTC
v_gene: TRBV6-2/TRBV6-3; j_gene: TRBJ2-7; abundance: NA; d_gene: NA; CDR3aa: CASSITGSHEQYF; CDR3nt: TGTGCCAGCAGTATCACAGGGTCCCACGAGCAGTACTTC
v_gene: TRBV7-2; j_gene: TRBJ2-1; abundance: NA; d_gene: TRBD2; CDR3aa: CASSRASGGASNEQFF; CDR3nt: TGTGCCAGCAGCAGAGCTAGCGGGGGGGCGTCCAATGAGCAGTTCTTC
v_gene: TRBV5-6; j_gene: TRBJ2-1; abundance: once; d_gene: NA; CDR3aa: CASSFMSYNEQFF; CDR3nt: TGTGCCAGCAGCTTTATGTCCTACAATGAGCAGTTCTTC
v_gene: TRBV6-1; j_gene: TRBJ2-7; abundance: once; d_gene: TRBD1; CDR3aa: CASSDARQGQYEQYF; CDR3nt: TGTGCCAGCAGTGACGCTAGACAGGGTCAATACGAGCAGTACTTC
v_gene: TRBV5-1; j_gene: TRBJ1-6; abundance: once; d_gene: NA; CDR3aa: CASSLVFGYGSPLHF; CDR3nt: TGCGCCAGCAGCTTGGTTTTTGGGTATGGTTCACCCCTCCACTTT
v_gene: TRBV6-1; j_gene: TRBJ1-6; abundance: NA; d_gene: TRBD1; CDR3aa: CASRTGTVNNSPLHF; CDR3nt: TGTGCCAGCAGAACAGGGACAGTAAATAATTCACCCCTCCACTTT
v_gene: TRBV19; j_gene: TRBJ1-2; abundance: NA; d_gene: NA; CDR3aa: CASSIISPVGTSNYGYTF; CDR3nt: TGTGCCAGTAGTATAATATCTCCGGTCGGGACGTCTAACTATGGCTACACCTTC
v_gene: TRBV5-4; j_gene: TRBJ2-7; abundance: once; d_gene: TRBD1; CDR3aa: CASSPLQGAGDEQYF; CDR3nt: TGTGCCAGCAGCCCACTACAGGGGGCGGGGGACGAGCAGTACTTC
v_gene: TRBV10-3; j_gene: TRBJ1-4; abundance: few; d_gene: TRBD1; CDR3aa: CAISDLTGANEKLFF; CDR3nt: TGTGCCATCAGTGACCTGACAGGGGCTAATGAAAAACTGTTTTTT
v_gene: TRBV19; j_gene: TRBJ2-1; abundance: NA; d_gene: TRBD2; CDR3aa: CASSSSLAGGTYNEQFF; CDR3nt: TGTGCCAGTAGTAGCTCACTAGCGGGGGGTACCTACAATGAGCAGTTCTTC
v_gene: TRBV10-2; j_gene: TRBJ1-1; abundance: once; d_gene: NA; CDR3aa: CASVQGPGTEAFF; CDR3nt: TGCGCCAGCGTCCAGGGCCCGGGGACTGAAGCTTTCTTT
v_gene: TRBV15; j_gene: TRBJ1-4; abundance: NA; d_gene: NA; CDR3aa: CATSRVWGQSNEKLFF; CDR3nt: TGTGCCACCAGCAGAGTGTGGGGACAATCTAATGAAAAACTGTTTTTT
v_gene: TRBV6-5; j_gene: TRBJ1-6; abundance: NA; d_gene: NA; CDR3aa: CASSYSQQGWNSPLHF; CDR3nt: TGTGCCAGCAGTTACTCCCAACAGGGCTGGAATTCACCCCTCCACTTT
v_gene: TRBV7-9; j_gene: TRBJ2-1; abundance: NA; d_gene: NA; CDR3aa: CASSTYRESDEQFF; CDR3nt: TGTGCCAGCAGCACATACAGGGAATCGGATGAGCAGTTCTTC
v_gene: TRBV6-5; j_gene: TRBJ1-2; abundance: NA; d_gene: NA; CDR3aa: CASSYKGGYTF; CDR3nt: TGTGCCAGCAGTTACAAGGGTGGCTACACCTTC
v_gene: TRBV19; j_gene: TRBJ2-2; abundance: NA; d_gene: NA; CDR3aa: CASSTNTGELFF; CDR3nt: TGTGCCAGTAGTACGAACACCGGGGAGCTGTTTTTT
v_gene: TRBV30; j_gene: TRBJ2-1; abundance: NA; d_gene: NA; CDR3aa: CAWSHGGDEQFF; CDR3nt: TGTGCCTGGAGTCACGGGGGCGACGAGCAGTTCTTC
v_gene: TRBV30; j_gene: TRBJ1-2; abundance: NA; d_gene: NA; CDR3aa: CALAGQIFYGYTF; CDR3nt: TGTGCCTTGGCCGGGCAGATCTTCTATGGCTACACCTTC
v_gene: TRBV30; j_gene: TRBJ2-3; abundance: NA; d_gene: NA; CDR3aa: CAWRRATSTDTQYF; CDR3nt: TGTGCCTGGAGGAGGGCTACTAGCACAGATACGCAGTATTTT
v_gene: TRBV6-5; j_gene: TRBJ1-1; abundance: NA; d_gene: NA; CDR3aa: CASIQGGLALGAFF; CDR3nt: TGTGCCAGCATCCAGGGCGGACTGGCCCTCGGTGCTTTCTTT
v_gene: TRBV19; j_gene: TRBJ1-2; abundance: NA; d_gene: NA; CDR3aa: CASSIESGYGYTF; CDR3nt: TGTGCCAGTAGTATAGAGTCTGGCTATGGCTACACCTTC